This TCR beta chain was sequenced during a study of T-cell memory formation after mild COVID-19. Overall study: Among the donors, TCR clusters were largely specific to each donor.

It was 5'RACE with constant-segment primers that produced the TCR alpha and TCR beta cDNA libraries, which carried sample barcodes and UMIs. Using its own MiXCR run on the 5' RACE reads, TCRdb lists one record per CDR3 protein. The sample contains about 400,000 distinct CDR3 sequences, 20% to 25% of which appear only once. The receptor was isolated from an adult woman who had mild COVID-19 (a few samples of this study predate the infection). Cell type and time point are not known. The material sequenced was PBMCs or a T cell subset sorted from them (not recorded which).

In DNA, the CDR3 is TGCGCCAGCAGCCAAATGGGGGGGACTAACTATGGCTACACCTTC. It translates to CASSQMGGTNYGYTF. The chain links TRBV4-1 to TRBJ1-2, with D perhaps matching TRBD1 (5 bases). Trimming took off 2 bases at V and 0 bases at J, with 10 bases between the two ends. There are 15 residues in the CDR3. CDR1 and CDR2 from the germline V gene are MGHRA and YSYEKL.